A selection of T cell receptor beta chains follows, all from one sample in a study of PD-L1 blockade in urothelial cancer. TCRdb keeps only in-frame clones here, not all; method: immunoSEQ multiplex PCR. The data show 100,000 to 150,000 clones, roughly 82% seen once. The sample in question was PBMCs, obtained around atezolizumab (anti-PD-L1) treatment. These receptor sequences come from a man in his fifties or sixties with urothelial cancer. Both conserved end residues are part of each CDR3. Each record gives: clone size, D gene, V gene, J gene, CDR3 protein, CDR3 DNA. D genes are given only for firm matches. Expanded clones are given a class, and other clones once, few, many or no size at all.

.	TRBD2	TRBV2	TRBJ2-7	CASSEGSGRGGEQYF	TGTGCCAGCAGTGAAGGGAGCGGGAGGGGAGGGGAGCAGTACTTC
.	TRBD1	TRBV6-6	TRBJ1-1	CASSYEQGAGEAFF	TGTGCCAGCAGTTACGAACAGGGGGCAGGTGAAGCTTTCTTT
.	.	TRBV6-5	TRBJ2-7	CASRLGGEQYF	TGTGCCAGCAGGTTAGGGGGCGAGCAGTACTTC
.	TRBD2	TRBV7-9	TRBJ2-5	CASSLGTSQETQYF	TGTGCCAGCAGCTTAGGGACTAGCCAAGAGACCCAGTACTTC
.	TRBD2	TRBV5-1	TRBJ2-1	CASSILAGGTYNEQFF	TGCGCCAGCAGCATCCTAGCGGGGGGTACCTACAATGAGCAGTTCTTC
.	.	TRBV4-1	TRBJ1-5	CASSQVRASNQPQHF	TGCGCCAGCAGCCAAGTCAGGGCCAGCAATCAGCCCCAGCATTTT
.	.	TRBV19	TRBJ1-1	CASSPRAMNTEAFF	TGTGCCAGTAGTCCGAGGGCCATGAACACTGAAGCTTTCTTT
.	TRBD2	TRBV7-2	TRBJ2-7	CASSVGGGMRYEQYF	TGTGCCAGCAGTGTGGGGGGGGGAATGCGGTACGAGCAGTACTTC
.	TRBD1	TRBV25-1	TRBJ2-1	CASSEDGTGGFMDEQFF	TGTGCCAGCAGTGAAGATGGGACAGGGGGCTTTATGGATGAGCAGTTCTTC
.	TRBD2	TRBV5-1	TRBJ2-7	CASSLVASGNYEQYF	TGCGCCAGCAGCTTGGTAGCTAGCGGGAACTACGAGCAGTACTTC
few	.	TRBV28	TRBJ1-6	CASTIGQTNSPLHF	TGTGCCAGCACCATAGGACAGACGAATTCACCCCTCCACTTT
.	.	TRBV20-1	TRBJ2-1	CSALGQNEQFF	TGCAGTGCTCTAGGCCAGAATGAGCAGTTCTTC
.	TRBD1	TRBV19	TRBJ2-5	CASSPRDRYQETQYF	TGTGCCAGTAGTCCCCGGGACAGATACCAAGAGACCCAGTACTTC
.	TRBD1	TRBV6-1	TRBJ1-1	CASSSYTQGEAFF	TGTGCCAGCAGTTCGTATACACAGGGGGAAGCTTTCTTT
.	TRBD2	TRBV28	TRBJ2-7	CASSSPAGGFTYEQYF	TGTGCCAGCAGTTCCCCAGCGGGAGGCTTCACCTACGAGCAGTACTTC
.	TRBD1	TRBV29-1	TRBJ2-7	CSGGTGGYEQYF	TGCAGCGGGGGGACAGGGGGCTACGAGCAGTACTTC
.	.	TRBV2	TRBJ1-2	CASSSRQTYGYTF	TGTGCCAGCAGTTCGAGACAGACCTATGGCTACACCTTC
.	TRBD1	TRBV11-2	TRBJ2-3	CASSPGQGNTDTQYF	TGTGCCAGCAGCCCGGGACAGGGTAACACAGATACGCAGTATTTT
.	TRBD2	TRBV7-9	TRBJ2-5	CASSLASGEVETQYF	TGTGCCAGCAGCTTGGCTAGCGGCGAAGTGGAGACCCAGTACTTC
.	TRBD2	TRBV6-5	TRBJ2-1	CASKRTSGSYNEQFF	TGTGCCAGCAAACGGACTAGCGGCTCCTACAATGAGCAGTTCTTC
.	TRBD2	TRBV7-2	TRBJ2-7	CASSPRVASGTYEQYF	TGTGCCAGCAGCCCTAGGGTGGCTAGCGGGACCTACGAGCAGTACTTC
.	.	TRBV6-6	TRBJ2-3	CASDSSGTDTQYF	TGTGCCAGCGACTCTAGCGGCACAGATACGCAGTATTTT
.	TRBD2	TRBV27	TRBJ2-1	CASRAGVGEIYNEQFF	TGTGCCAGCAGAGCGGGGGTGGGAGAAATCTACAATGAGCAGTTCTTC
.	TRBD1	TRBV6-5	TRBJ1-5	CASSYRRGRDQPQHF	TGTGCCAGCAGTTACCGCAGGGGGCGCGATCAGCCCCAGCATTTT
.	TRBD2	TRBV5-1	TRBJ2-1	CASSHLGEGNEQFF	TGCGCCAGCAGCCATTTGGGGGAGGGCAACGAGCAGTTCTTC
.	.	TRBV19	TRBJ1-5	CASSIGLRLDQPQHF	TGTGCCAGTAGTATAGGCCTGAGGCTCGATCAGCCCCAGCATTTT
.	TRBD1	TRBV4-1	TRBJ1-2	CASSQEFTEGARGYTF	TGCGCCAGCAGCCAAGAATTTACCGAGGGGGCGCGGGGCTACACCTTC
few	TRBD2	TRBV19	TRBJ2-1	CATQRGSSYNEQFF	TGTGCCACCCAACGCGGGAGTAGTTACAATGAGCAGTTCTTC
few	TRBD2	TRBV10-3	TRBJ2-7	CAISVSSGTYEQYF	TGTGCCATCAGTGTATCTAGCGGGACCTACGAGCAGTACTTC
.	TRBD2	TRBV4-2	TRBJ2-7	CASSQVAGVGYEQYF	TGTGCCAGCAGCCAAGTAGCGGGAGTCGGGTACGAGCAGTACTTC
.	.	TRBV6-1	TRBJ2-1	CASSGGGTLSNSEQFF	TGTGCCAGCAGTGGGGGCGGAACGCTAAGTAATAGTGAGCAGTTCTTC
few	TRBD1	TRBV6-5	TRBJ1-2	CASSGQGSYGYTF	TGTGCCAGCAGCGGACAGGGGAGCTATGGCTACACCTTC
.	.	TRBV2	TRBJ1-1	CASSDGHATEAFF	TGTGCCAGCAGTGACGGACACGCCACTGAAGCTTTCTTT
.	TRBD2	TRBV5-1	TRBJ2-3	CASSPGLAGSDTQYF	TGCGCCAGCAGCCCGGGACTAGCGGGGTCAGATACGCAGTATTTT
once	TRBD1	TRBV30	TRBJ2-1	CAYWGGTGVNEQFF	TGTGCCTATTGGGGGGGGACAGGGGTCAATGAGCAGTTCTTC
.	TRBD1	TRBV27	TRBJ2-7	CASRSVRGQGEQYF	TGTGCCAGCAGAAGTGTGAGAGGACAGGGAGAGCAGTACTTC
.	TRBD1	TRBV19	TRBJ1-2	CATRGGGFYGYTF	TGTGCCACCCGAGGGGGCGGGTTCTATGGCTACACCTTC
few	TRBD1	TRBV2	TRBJ1-2	CASSEEQGHYGYTF	TGTGCCAGCAGTGAAGAACAGGGGCATTATGGCTACACCTTC
.	.	TRBV2	TRBJ1-4	CASSESGGANEKLFF	TGTGCCAGCAGTGAGTCGGGTGGGGCGAATGAAAAACTGTTTTTT
.	.	TRBV29-1	TRBJ1-3	CSVVTVGNTIYF	TGCAGCGTTGTGACAGTAGGAAACACCATATATTTT
.	.	TRBV5-4	TRBJ1-2	CASSLVGGRTLGLYGYTF	TGTGCCAGCAGCTTGGTTGGGGGGAGGACACTAGGACTCTATGGCTACACCTTC
.	.	TRBV6-5	TRBJ2-5	CASSYSRQGGTQYF	TGTGCCAGCAGTTACTCGCGACAGGGAGGGACCCAGTACTTC
.	.	TRBV19	TRBJ2-7	CASSIETAYEQYF	TGTGCCAGTAGTATCGAGACAGCCTACGAGCAGTACTTC
.	.	TRBV29-1	TRBJ2-4	CSVETAMREAKNIQYF	TGCAGCGTTGAGACGGCGATGCGGGAAGCCAAAAACATTCAGTACTTC
.	TRBD1	TRBV6-5	TRBJ2-2	CASRWDRANTGELFF	TGTGCCAGCAGATGGGACAGGGCGAACACCGGGGAGCTGTTTTTT
.	TRBD1	TRBV9	TRBJ1-2	CASSVGQGNYGYTF	TGTGCCAGCAGCGTTGGACAGGGCAACTATGGCTACACCTTC
.	.	TRBV30	TRBJ2-3	CAWSAGSITTSTDTQYF	TGTGCCTGGAGTGCCGGGTCGATTACTACTAGCACAGATACGCAGTATTTT
.	TRBD2	TRBV18	TRBJ2-3	CASSPKTSGATDTQYF	TGTGCCAGCTCACCCAAGACTAGCGGGGCCACAGATACGCAGTATTTT
.	.	TRBV19	TRBJ2-7	CASTSDKKSYEQYF	.
.	TRBD1	TRBV5-1	TRBJ1-2	CASSSLHLRTGSGYTF	TGCGCCAGCAGCTCGTTGCACCTGAGGACAGGGTCTGGCTACACCTTC
.	.	TRBV6-5	TRBJ2-1	CASKSSYNEQFF	TGTGCCAGCAAGAGCTCCTACAATGAGCAGTTCTTC
.	.	TRBV5-6	TRBJ1-5	CASSFSGGGSDQPQHF	TGTGCCAGCAGCTTCTCGGGAGGGGGGAGCGATCAGCCCCAGCATTTT
.	TRBD2	TRBV11-3	TRBJ2-5	CASSRSGSPQETQYF	TGTGCCAGCAGTCGTAGCGGGAGTCCCCAAGAGACCCAGTACTTC